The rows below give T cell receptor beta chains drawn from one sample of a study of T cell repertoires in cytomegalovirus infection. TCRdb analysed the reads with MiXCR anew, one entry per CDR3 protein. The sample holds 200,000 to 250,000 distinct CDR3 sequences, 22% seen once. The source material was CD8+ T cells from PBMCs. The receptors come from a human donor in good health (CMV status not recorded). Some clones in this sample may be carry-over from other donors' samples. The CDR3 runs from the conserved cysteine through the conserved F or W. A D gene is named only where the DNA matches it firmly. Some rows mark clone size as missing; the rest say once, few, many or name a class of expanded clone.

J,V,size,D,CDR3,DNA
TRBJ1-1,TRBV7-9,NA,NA,CASSLVQGESSEAFF,TGTGCCAGCAGCTTAGTGCAGGGTGAAAGCTCTGAAGCTTTCTTT
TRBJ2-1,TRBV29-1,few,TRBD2,CSVGASGAYNEQFF,TGCAGCGTCGGCGCTAGCGGGGCCTACAATGAGCAGTTCTTC
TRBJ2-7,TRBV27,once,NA,CASSSGSFYEQYF,TGTGCCAGCAGTTCGGGGTCTTTCTACGAGCAGTACTTC
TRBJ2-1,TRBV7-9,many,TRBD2,CASSFLSGGHNEQFF,TGTGCCAGCAGCTTTCTAAGCGGGGGTCACAATGAGCAGTTCTTC
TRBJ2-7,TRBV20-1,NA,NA,CSAQGASGSYEQYF,TGCAGTGCTCAGGGGGCTAGCGGGTCCTACGAGCAGTACTTC
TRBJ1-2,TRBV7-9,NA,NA,CASNLPVGGGYTF,TGTGCCAGCAACCTCCCGGTAGGGGGTGGCTACACCTTC
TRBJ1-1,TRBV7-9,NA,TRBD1,CASSLGQGWTEAFF,TGTGCCAGCAGCTTGGGACAGGGGTGGACTGAAGCTTTCTTT
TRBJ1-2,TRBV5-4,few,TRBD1,CASSTGQTLLGYTF,TGTGCCAGCAGCACGGGACAGACCCTCTTGGGCTACACCTTC
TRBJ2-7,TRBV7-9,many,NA,CASSRGSYEQYF,TGTGCCAGCAGCCGCGGTTCTTACGAGCAGTACTTC
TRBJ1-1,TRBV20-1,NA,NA,CSATRGDVDTEAFF,TGCAGTGCTACCCGGGGGGATGTGGACACTGAAGCTTTCTTT
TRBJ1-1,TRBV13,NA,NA,CASSLRQSRGAEAFF,TGTGCCAGCAGCTTACGTCAGAGCAGGGGCGCTGAAGCTTTCTTT
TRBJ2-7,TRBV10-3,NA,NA,CAIVSDSSYEQYF,TGTGCCATCGTCTCGGACAGCTCCTACGAGCAGTACTTC
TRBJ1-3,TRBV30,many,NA,CASDPVGARGNTIYF,TGTGCCTCCGATCCCGTCGGGGCGAGGGGAAACACCATATATTTT
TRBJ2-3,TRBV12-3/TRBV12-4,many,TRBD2,CATTPSGGTTDTQYF,TGTGCCACCACTCCTAGCGGGGGGACTACAGATACGCAGTATTTT
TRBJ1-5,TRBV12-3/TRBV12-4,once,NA,CASSFTTVGNQPQHF,TGTGCCAGCAGTTTTACGACAGTGGGCAATCAGCCCCAGCATTTT
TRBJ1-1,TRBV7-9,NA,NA,CASSSPSHRVEGMNTEAFF,TGTGCCAGCAGCTCACCGTCCCACAGGGTGGAGGGGATGAACACTGAAGCTTTCTTT
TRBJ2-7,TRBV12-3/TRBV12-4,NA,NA,CASSPAPWDTLGEQYF,TGTGCCAGCAGTCCCGCCCCTTGGGACACGCTAGGGGAGCAGTACTTC
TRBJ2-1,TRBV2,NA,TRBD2,CASSEGFSGSYNEQFF,TGTGCCAGCAGTGAAGGATTTAGCGGGTCCTACAATGAGCAGTTCTTC
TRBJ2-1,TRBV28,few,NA,CASSLLLSYNEQFF,TGTGCCAGCAGCCTACTCTTGTCCTACAATGAGCAGTTCTTC
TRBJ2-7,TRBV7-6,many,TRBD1,CASSLVGGSGQGYGEQYF,TGTGCCAGCAGCTTAGTGGGTGGATCGGGACAGGGATATGGAGAGCAGTACTTC
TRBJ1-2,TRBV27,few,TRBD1,CASSSGGIGAKVGYGYTF,TGTGCCAGCAGTTCAGGGGGTATCGGGGCTAAAGTAGGATATGGCTACACCTTC
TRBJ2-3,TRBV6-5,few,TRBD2,CASSYSRTSGSTDTQYF,TGTGCCAGCAGTTACTCGAGGACTAGCGGTAGCACAGATACGCAGTATTTT
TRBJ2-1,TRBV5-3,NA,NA,CASTITRGAYNEQFF,TGTGCCAGCACCATAACTAGGGGAGCCTACAATGAGCAGTTCTTC
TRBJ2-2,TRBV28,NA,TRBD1,CASHNQGAGELFF,TGTGCCAGTCATAATCAGGGGGCCGGGGAGCTGTTTTTT
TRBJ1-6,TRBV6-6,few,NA,CASSYSRGTSWGSPLHF,TGTGCCAGCAGTTACTCGCGGGGCACATCCTGGGGTTCACCCCTCCACTTT
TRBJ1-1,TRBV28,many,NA,CATVGDPPEENTEAFF,TGTGCCACCGTAGGGGACCCCCCAGAGGAGAACACTGAAGCTTTCTTT
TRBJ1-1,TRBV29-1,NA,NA,CSVVRSGGSTEAFF,TGCAGCGTCGTACGCTCTGGGGGGAGCACTGAAGCTTTCTTT
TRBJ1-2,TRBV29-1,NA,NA,CSVARDGYGYTF,TGCAGCGTTGCGCGAGACGGATATGGCTACACCTTC
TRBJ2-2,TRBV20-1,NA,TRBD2,CSASQLAGGPFGPGELFF,TGCAGTGCTAGCCAGCTAGCGGGGGGGCCGTTTGGTCCCGGGGAGCTGTTTTTT
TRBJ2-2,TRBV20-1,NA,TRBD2,CSATSGFTGELFF,TGCAGTGCAACTAGCGGGTTCACCGGGGAGCTGTTTTTT
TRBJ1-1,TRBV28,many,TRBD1,CASSLDGTGGTEAFF,TGTGCCAGCAGTTTAGACGGGACAGGGGGCACTGAAGCTTTCTTT
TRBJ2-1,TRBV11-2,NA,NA,CASSNRGGLWINEQFF,TGTGCCAGCAGCAATAGAGGCGGCCTTTGGATTAATGAGCAGTTCTTC
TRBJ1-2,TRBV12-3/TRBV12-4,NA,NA,CASSLSRGYGYTF,TGTGCCAGCAGTTTAAGCCGGGGCTATGGCTACACCTTC
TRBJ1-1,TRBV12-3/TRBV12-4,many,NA,CASSYTSRGGEAFF,TGTGCCAGCAGCTACACGTCGAGGGGAGGTGAAGCTTTCTTT
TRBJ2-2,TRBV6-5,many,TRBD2,CASSSGLAVNTGELFF,TGTGCCAGCAGTTCGGGACTAGCAGTGAACACCGGGGAGCTGTTTTTT
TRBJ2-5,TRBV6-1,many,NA,CASTNTISQQDLQETQYF,TGTGCCAGCACCAATACTATATCGCAACAGGACCTCCAAGAGACCCAGTACTTC
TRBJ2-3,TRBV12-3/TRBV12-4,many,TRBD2,CASSLTSGGSKRNTQYF,TGTGCCAGCAGCCTCACTAGCGGGGGGAGTAAGAGGAATACGCAGTATTTT
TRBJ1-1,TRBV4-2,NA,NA,CASSQDWGGSEAFF,TGTGCCAGCAGCCAAGATTGGGGGGGCTCTGAAGCTTTCTTT
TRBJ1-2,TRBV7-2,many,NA,CASTLMGDYGYTF,TGTGCCAGCACCCTGATGGGGGACTATGGCTACACCTTC
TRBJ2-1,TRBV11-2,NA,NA,CASSWTNEQFF,TGTGCCAGCAGCTGGACGAATGAGCAGTTCTTC
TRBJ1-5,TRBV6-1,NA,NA,CASSPAPGNQPQHF,TGTGCCAGCAGTCCCGCCCCCGGGAACCAGCCCCAGCATTTT
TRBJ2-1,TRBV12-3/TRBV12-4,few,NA,CASTHTTGVNEQFF,TGTGCCAGCACCCATACGACTGGGGTCAATGAGCAGTTCTTC
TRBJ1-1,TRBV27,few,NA,CASSLSMPRVNTEAFF,TGTGCCAGCAGTTTATCGATGCCTCGAGTGAACACTGAAGCTTTCTTT
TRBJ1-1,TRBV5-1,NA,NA,CASKPTGMNTEAFF,TGCGCCAGCAAGCCGACTGGGATGAACACTGAAGCTTTCTTT
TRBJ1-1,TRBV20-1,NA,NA,CRAGTEAFF,TGCAGGGCCGGCACTGAAGCTTTCTTT
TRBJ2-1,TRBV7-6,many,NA,CASSPRSGEYSYNEQFF,TGTGCCAGCAGCCCCCGGTCGGGGGAATACTCCTACAATGAGCAGTTCTTC
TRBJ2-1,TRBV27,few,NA,CASSLSRGNRDNEQFF,TGTGCCAGCAGTTTATCGAGGGGAAATAGGGACAATGAGCAGTTCTTC
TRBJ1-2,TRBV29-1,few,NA,CSVERGVYGYTF,TGCAGCGTTGAAAGGGGTGTCTATGGCTACACCTTC
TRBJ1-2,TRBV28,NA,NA,CASSLTYGGAGGYTF,TGTGCCAGCAGTTTAACTTATGGGGGCGCGGGAGGCTACACCTTC
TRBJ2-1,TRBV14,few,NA,CASSQYGASYNEQFF,TGTGCCAGCAGCCAGTACGGGGCCTCCTACAATGAGCAGTTCTTC
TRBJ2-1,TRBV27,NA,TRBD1,CASRLGTAGYNEQFF,TGTGCCAGCAGACTGGGGACAGCAGGCTACAATGAGCAGTTCTTC
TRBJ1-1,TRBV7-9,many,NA,CASSLSRTEAFF,TGTGCCAGCAGCTTATCCCGCACTGAAGCTTTCTTT
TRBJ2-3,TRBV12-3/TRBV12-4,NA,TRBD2,CASTKRGGEKTDTQYF,TGTGCCAGCACCAAACGCGGGGGGGAGAAGACAGATACGCAGTATTTT
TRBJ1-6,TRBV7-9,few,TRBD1,CASSIPDREDSPLHF,TGTGCCAGCAGCATTCCCGACAGGGAAGATTCACCCCTCCACTTT
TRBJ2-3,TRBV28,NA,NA,CASSFTGDTQYF,TGTGCCAGCAGTTTCACTGGGGATACGCAGTATTTT
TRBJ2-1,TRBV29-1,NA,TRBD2,CSVAGLAVYNEQFF,TGCAGCGTTGCGGGACTAGCGGTTTACAATGAGCAGTTCTTC
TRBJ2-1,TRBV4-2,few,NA,CASSQLGDYNEQFF,TGTGCCAGCAGCCAACTGGGAGACTACAATGAGCAGTTCTTC